A single sample gave rise to the 17 T cell receptor beta chains below, sequenced in a study of blood T cell repertoires in COVID-19. The repertoire was sequenced with immunoSEQ multiplex PCR; TCRdb's copy has only in-frame clones and lacks some. The sample includes roughly 68,000 clones, roughly 87% of them seen just once. The sequenced sample was peripheral blood. These receptors were taken from a man aged 45 to 65 with active COVID-19.

The rearrangement uses TRBV6-2 or TRBV6-3 and TRBJ1-2; possible D gene TRBD1, 5 bases. This CDR3 is built from 13 residues. Trimming removed 6 bases from V and 5 bases from J, with 13 bases in between. Germline V gives CDR1 MNHEY, CDR2 SVGEGT. The CDR3 DNA reads as TGTGCCAGCAGCCGACAGCAACTTTATGGCTACACCTTC. This translates into CASSRQQLYGYTF.

The V call is TRBV15, the J call TRBJ1-1; D is possibly TRBD1 (6 bases). The length of the CDR3 is 13 residues. In germline, CDR1 is LNHNV, CDR2 YYDKDF (reference sequence). V lost 5 bases and J 4 bases, leaving 11 bases between the germline ends. The DNA of the CDR3 is TGTGCCACCAGCCCCCGGGGGGCCACTGAAGCTTTCTTT. Amino acid sequence: CATSPRGATEAFF.

The chain employs TRBV5-6 and TRBJ1-2, with TRBD1 matching 9 bases. V shed 0 bases and J 10 bases; nucleotides not matched to a gene: 13. CDR1 SGHDT and CDR2 YYEEEE come from the germline V gene. CDR3 length equals 16 residues. CDR3 nucleotide sequence: TGTGCCAGCAGCTTGGAAGGGTCGGGGACAGGGCCACCCTACACCTTC. Translating it yields CASSLEGSGTGPPYTF.

This clone has just a few counts. The V and J genes are TRBV7-2 and TRBJ1-1, with 7 bases that match TRBD1. The CDR3 loop spans 13 amino acids. Per the germline V gene, CDR1 is SGHTA and CDR2 is FQGNSA. Trimming took 5 bases from V and 6 from J; bases not matched to a gene: 6. CDR3 DNA sequence: TGTGCCAGCAGCGAGAATCAGGGGGCTGAAGCTTTCTTT. Amino acid sequence: CASSENQGAEAFF.

The V gene is TRBV12-3 or TRBV12-4, the J gene TRBJ1-1; no clear D gene. The CDR3 has 12 residues. V dropped 5 bases and J dropped 5 bases, with 9 bases sitting between them. CDR3 residues: CASSLHGTEAFF. CDR3 coding DNA: TGTGCCAGCAGTCTACACGGGACTGAAGCTTTCTTT.

The chain recombines TRBV14 with TRBJ1-1; 7 nucleotides match TRBD1. The CDR3 covers 14 residues. Germline assignment: CDR1 SGHDN and CDR2 FVKESK. V shed 1 base, J shed 4 bases, and the junction held 3 bases outside the gene matches. The CDR3 region is CASSQGQGFTEAFF. The CDR3 DNA follows: TGTGCCAGCAGCCAAGGACAGGGTTTCACTGAAGCTTTCTTT.

For the CDR3, the DNA is TGTGCCAGCAGTGAAGCACAGGGTAACTATGGCTACACCTTC. Translating gives CASSEAQGNYGYTF. The chain employs TRBV6-1 and TRBJ1-2; TRBD1 is a possible D gene (6 bases). The germline V and J ends were trimmed by 0 bases and 1 base, with 6 bases remaining between them. Germline CDR1 MNHNS, CDR2 SASEGT. There are 14 residues in the CDR3.

The rearrangement uses TRBV13 and TRBJ2-1, with D maybe TRBD2 (5 bases). Trimming shortened V by 0 bases and J by 7 bases, and 7 bases separated the two germline ends. Per germline, CDR1 PRHDT and CDR2 FYEKMQ (reference sequence). The CDR3 runs 13 residues. CDR3 region: CASSLGRVNEQFF. The CDR3, as DNA: TGTGCCAGCAGCTTAGGGAGGGTAAATGAGCAGTTCTTC.

This chain uses TRBV4-3 with TRBJ2-3; TRBD2 matches 14 bases. CDR1 is LGHNA and CDR2 is YSLEER in the germline V gene. The V gene end was trimmed by 4 bases and the J gene end by 4 bases; junction bases not matched to a gene: 7. The CDR3 totals 17 residues. The CDR3 nucleotides read TGCGCCAGCAGCCGGGGACTAGCGGGAGTAGTAGCAGATACGCAGTATTTT. This codes for CASSRGLAGVVADTQYF.

V usage is TRBV4-2 and J usage is TRBJ2-1; D gene unclear. Germline CDR1 is LGHNA and CDR2 is YNFKEQ. The CDR3 sequence is 14 residues long. V lost 1 base and J lost 0, with 4 bases in between. The CDR3 sequence is CASSQGDSYNEQFF. The CDR3 DNA follows: TGTGCCAGCAGCCAAGGAGACTCCTACAATGAGCAGTTCTTC.

V and J are TRBV29-1 and TRBJ2-1; D gene unclear. The germline CDR1 and CDR2 sequences are SQVTM and ANQGSEA. The V end lost 5 bases, the J end lost 0 bases, and 17 bases lay between the germline ends. CDR3 size: 16 residues. In nucleotides, the CDR3 is TGCAGCGTTCTATTACAGCAGAACCCCTCCTACAATGAGCAGTTCTTC. This sequence encodes CSVLLQQNPSYNEQFF.

The chain has TRBV29-1 and TRBJ1-2; D call uncertain. Germline CDR1 and CDR2: SQVTM and ANQGSEA. The CDR3 totals 13 residues. V was pared by 3 bases and J by 0 bases, with 8 bases between. The CDR3 is CSVERLANYGYTF. CDR3 DNA: TGCAGCGTTGAGAGGTTAGCTAACTATGGCTACACCTTC.

This sequence joins TRBV3-1 (or the pseudogene TRBV3-2) and TRBJ2-1; 13 bases are a match to TRBD2. Germline CDR1 LGHDT, CDR2 YNNKEL (reference sequence). V shed 3 bases, J shed 6 bases, and the junction held 5 bases outside the gene matches. The CDR3 contains 16 residues. The CDR3 loop reads CASSHPGLAGFNEQFF. The CDR3 DNA follows: TGTGCCAGCAGCCACCCGGGACTAGCGGGGTTCAATGAGCAGTTCTTC.

The chain has TRBV6-5 and TRBJ2-7; D ambiguous. V lost 7 bases to trimming and J lost 2 bases, with 15 bases between them. Germline CDR1 reads MNHEY; CDR2 reads SVGAGI. CDR3 length: 14 residues. The DNA for the CDR3 is TGTGCCAGCACCACCTTCCCAGGCCCCTACGAGCAGTACTTC. It translates to CASTTFPGPYEQYF.

The chain employs TRBV3-1 (or the pseudogene TRBV3-2) and TRBJ2-3, with D perhaps TRBD1 (5 bases). The V gene lost 4 bases and the J gene lost 0 bases, with 11 bases spanning the gap. The CDR3 totals 15 residues. The germline V gene has CDR1 LGHDT and CDR2 YNNKEL (reference sequence). The CDR3 sequence: CASSLQVFSTDTQYF. In DNA, the CDR3 is TGTGCCAGCAGCCTACAGGTCTTTAGCACAGATACGCAGTATTTT.

Comments on this clone: The same CDR3 also results from other DNA sequences found in this sample. The rearrangement joins TRBV4-1 to TRBJ2-1; D remains ambiguous. The CDR3 is 15 amino acids. Germline V CDR1 and CDR2: MGHRA, YSYEKL. V was cut by 0 bases and J by 4 bases, with 10 bases left in between. In DNA, the CDR3 is TGCGCCAGCAGCCAAGACCCCGGCGGATACAATGAGCAGTTCTTC. Its protein product is CASSQDPGGYNEQFF.

This clone has just a few counts. The chain joins TRBV2 to TRBJ2-1; tentatively, D is TRBD2 (5 bases). V was clipped by 4 bases and J by 3 bases, with 10 bases between them. The CDR3 runs to 14 residues. From germline, CDR1 is SNHLY and CDR2 FYNNEI. CDR3 in amino acids: CASSGGKGYNEQFF. The CDR3 bases are TGTGCCAGCAGTGGAGGGAAGGGCTACAATGAGCAGTTCTTC.